The rows below give T cell receptor beta chains drawn from one sample of a study of technical replicates of blood from a few donors. The assay was immunoSEQ multiplex PCR, and TCRdb's table has in-frame clones only and misses some. The table has about 81,000 clones, about 81% seen once. The sequenced sample consisted of PBMCs. These receptors were taken from a human donor in good health. Some clones in this sample may be carry-over from other donors' samples. Both conserved end residues are part of each CDR3. The order of the fields is D gene, clone size, V gene, J gene, CDR3 protein, CDR3 DNA. A D gene is named only where the DNA matches it firmly. A row's size may be missing; if present it is once, few, many or a size class.

d_call: TRBD2; clone_size: -; v_call: TRBV7-9; j_call: TRBJ2-7; cdr3_aa: CASSGVSGGAFYEQYF; cdr3_nt: TGTGCCAGCAGTGGGGTTAGCGGGGGGGCGTTCTACGAGCAGTACTTC
d_call: -; clone_size: -; v_call: TRBV30; j_call: TRBJ2-5; cdr3_aa: CAWSVPGSQETQYF; cdr3_nt: TGTGCCTGGAGTGTACCGGGGAGCCAAGAGACCCAGTACTTC
d_call: TRBD1; clone_size: -; v_call: TRBV30; j_call: TRBJ1-5; cdr3_aa: CAWSMGQIGQPQHF; cdr3_nt: TGTGCCTGGTCCATGGGACAGATCGGTCAGCCCCAGCATTTT
d_call: TRBD1; clone_size: -; v_call: TRBV29-1; j_call: TRBJ1-1; cdr3_aa: CSVGGTGVVNTEAFF; cdr3_nt: TGCAGCGTTGGCGGGACAGGGGTCGTAAACACTGAAGCTTTCTTT
d_call: -; clone_size: -; v_call: TRBV19; j_call: TRBJ2-4; cdr3_aa: CASSRWETAKNIQYF; cdr3_nt: TGTGCCAGTAGTAGGTGGGAGACGGCCAAAAACATTCAGTACTTC
d_call: -; clone_size: -; v_call: TRBV6-4; j_call: TRBJ2-2; cdr3_aa: CASSPAGENTGELFF; cdr3_nt: TGTGCCAGCAGCCCCGCAGGGGAGAACACCGGGGAGCTGTTTTTT
d_call: -; clone_size: -; v_call: TRBV30; j_call: TRBJ1-2; cdr3_aa: CAWSVYSYGYTF; cdr3_nt: TGTGCCTGGAGTGTATATAGCTATGGCTACACCTTC
d_call: -; clone_size: -; v_call: TRBV30; j_call: TRBJ1-1; cdr3_aa: CACTTGITEAFF; cdr3_nt: TGTGCCTGCACTACAGGGATCACTGAAGCTTTCTTT
d_call: TRBD2; clone_size: -; v_call: TRBV18; j_call: TRBJ2-5; cdr3_aa: CASSPEASGRVQYF; cdr3_nt: TGTGCCAGCTCACCGGAGGCTAGCGGGAGAGTCCAGTACTTC
d_call: TRBD1; clone_size: -; v_call: TRBV7-9; j_call: TRBJ1-2; cdr3_aa: CASSSTGTGDGYTF; cdr3_nt: TGTGCCAGCAGTTCCACCGGGACAGGGGATGGCTACACCTTC
d_call: TRBD1; clone_size: few; v_call: TRBV19; j_call: TRBJ1-1; cdr3_aa: CATCGQGQEAFF; cdr3_nt: TGTGCCACCTGTGGGCAGGGACAGGAAGCTTTCTTT
d_call: TRBD1; clone_size: few; v_call: TRBV9; j_call: TRBJ1-1; cdr3_aa: CASSGTGAGTEAFF; cdr3_nt: TGTGCCAGCAGTGGAACAGGGGCGGGCACTGAAGCTTTCTTT
d_call: -; clone_size: -; v_call: TRBV7-6; j_call: TRBJ2-5; cdr3_aa: CASSLRIGPGTSRETQYF; cdr3_nt: TGTGCCAGCAGCTTAAGGATAGGGCCCGGGACTTCCAGAGAGACCCAGTACTTC
d_call: -; clone_size: -; v_call: TRBV5-1; j_call: TRBJ2-7; cdr3_aa: CASSSDKPYEQYF; cdr3_nt: TGCGCCAGCAGCTCGGACAAGCCCTACGAGCAGTACTTC
d_call: -; clone_size: -; v_call: TRBV5-1; j_call: TRBJ2-5; cdr3_aa: CASSLQQGPRGTQYF; cdr3_nt: TGCGCCAGCAGCTTGCAACAGGGTCCCCGGGGGACCCAGTACTTC
d_call: TRBD1; clone_size: once; v_call: TRBV7-2; j_call: TRBJ1-2; cdr3_aa: CASSSDRLLYGYTF; cdr3_nt: TGTGCCAGCAGCTCGGACAGGTTACTTTATGGCTACACCTTC
d_call: -; clone_size: -; v_call: TRBV28; j_call: TRBJ1-1; cdr3_aa: CASSSPGGTNTEAFF; cdr3_nt: TGTGCCAGCAGTTCGCCGGGGGGGACTAACACTGAAGCTTTCTTT
d_call: -; clone_size: few; v_call: TRBV9; j_call: TRBJ1-2; cdr3_aa: CASRRSEGYTF; cdr3_nt: TGTGCCAGCAGGAGGTCGGAAGGCTACACCTTC
d_call: TRBD2; clone_size: -; v_call: TRBV19; j_call: TRBJ2-7; cdr3_aa: CASSIASGRTYEQYF; cdr3_nt: TGTGCCAGTAGTATAGCTAGCGGGAGGACCTACGAGCAGTACTTC
d_call: TRBD2; clone_size: once; v_call: TRBV5-4; j_call: TRBJ2-3; cdr3_aa: CASSKAGTSGRAGTDTQYF; cdr3_nt: TGTGCCAGCAGCAAGGCCGGGACTAGCGGGAGGGCCGGCACAGATACGCAGTATTTT
d_call: -; clone_size: -; v_call: TRBV7-2; j_call: TRBJ1-4; cdr3_aa: CASSLQAVATNEKLFF; cdr3_nt: TGTGCCAGCAGCTTACAGGCCGTTGCAACTAATGAAAAACTGTTTTTT
d_call: TRBD1; clone_size: -; v_call: TRBV5-1; j_call: TRBJ1-1; cdr3_aa: CASARTGGSNTEAFF; cdr3_nt: TGCGCCAGCGCAAGGACAGGGGGTTCGAACACTGAAGCTTTCTTT
d_call: TRBD1; clone_size: -; v_call: TRBV7-9; j_call: TRBJ1-1; cdr3_aa: CASSFHRGSTEAFF; cdr3_nt: TGTGCCAGCAGCTTTCACAGGGGGTCGACTGAAGCTTTCTTT
d_call: TRBD1; clone_size: -; v_call: TRBV5-4; j_call: TRBJ1-2; cdr3_aa: CASSIGQDGYTF; cdr3_nt: TGTGCCAGCAGCATAGGACAGGATGGCTACACCTTC
d_call: -; clone_size: once; v_call: TRBV5-6; j_call: TRBJ1-1; cdr3_aa: CASSLFQIEAFF; cdr3_nt: TGTGCCAGCAGCTTGTTTCAGATTGAAGCTTTCTTT
d_call: -; clone_size: -; v_call: TRBV15; j_call: TRBJ1-1; cdr3_aa: CATSRTTGTEAFF; cdr3_nt: TGTGCCACCAGCAGAACCACAGGGACTGAAGCTTTCTTT
d_call: TRBD1; clone_size: many; v_call: TRBV30; j_call: TRBJ2-1; cdr3_aa: CAWRKGDRDYDEQFF; cdr3_nt: TGTGCCTGGAGGAAAGGGGACAGGGACTACGATGAGCAGTTCTTC
d_call: -; clone_size: -; v_call: TRBV9; j_call: TRBJ1-3; cdr3_aa: CASSQPGPLSGNTIYF; cdr3_nt: TGTGCCAGCAGTCAACCGGGTCCCCTCTCTGGAAACACCATATATTTT
d_call: TRBD1; clone_size: -; v_call: TRBV18; j_call: TRBJ1-2; cdr3_aa: CASSVGQGADYGYTF; cdr3_nt: TGTGCCAGCTCGGTAGGACAGGGGGCCGACTATGGCTACACCTTC
d_call: -; clone_size: -; v_call: TRBV4-3; j_call: TRBJ2-3; cdr3_aa: CASSRGTDGTDTQYF; cdr3_nt: TGCGCCAGCAGCCGTGGGACTGACGGCACGGATACGCAGTATTTT
d_call: TRBD2; clone_size: few; v_call: TRBV15; j_call: TRBJ2-1; cdr3_aa: CATSRGTSGSTEQFF; cdr3_nt: TGTGCCACCAGCAGAGGGACTAGCGGGAGTACTGAGCAGTTCTTC